The 15 T cell receptor beta chains reported below all come from one sample, sequenced in a study of T cell changes during pregnancy in multiple sclerosis. Data came from immunoSEQ multiplex PCR; TCRdb stores just in-frame clones and leaves some out. Of 95,000 to 110,000 clones listed, roughly 92% were seen once; the top ten hold around 0.92%. Here the sequenced sample was peripheral blood, taken after pregnancy. All receptors derive from a female donor with multiple sclerosis, enrolled in a pregnancy study.

The genes are TRBV7-9 and TRBJ2-1, with TRBD2 matching 7 bases. The CDR3 runs 17 residues. Germline V gene sequence: CDR1 SEHNR, CDR2 FQNEAQ (reference sequence). The ends lost 4 bases at V and 0 bases at J; junction bases unmatched: 9. CDR3: CASSSSGTPGSYNEQFF. Here the CDR3 DNA reads TGTGCCAGCAGCTCTAGCGGAACACCCGGCTCCTACAATGAGCAGTTCTTC.

CDR3 loop: CSVPRSGNEQFF. The CDR3 nucleotides read TGCAGCGTGCCACGCAGCGGCAATGAGCAGTTCTTC. The genes are TRBV29-1 and TRBJ2-1, with D possibly being TRBD2 (5 bases). Germline V gene lookup returns CDR1 SQVTM and CDR2 ANQGSEA. V lost 6 bases, J lost 6 bases, and 12 bases lay in between. The CDR3 is made up of 12 amino acids.

This chain connects TRBV7-3 to TRBJ1-1, with TRBD1 matching over 10 bases. The CDR3 has 13 residues. With 8 bases clipped from V and 5 bases from J, the junction kept 5 bases outside the gene matches. The germline V gene encodes CDR1 SGHTA and CDR2 FQGTGA. The CDR3 spells CASSGTGDTEAFF. Written as DNA, the CDR3 is TGTGCCAGCTCCGGGACAGGGGATACTGAAGCTTTCTTT. Full variable domain (remainder filled in from reference TRBV7-3 and TRBJ1-1): GAGVSQTPSNKVTEKGKYVELRCDPISGHTALYWYRQSLGQGPEFLIYFQGTGAADDSGLPNDRFFAVRPEGSVSTLKIQRTERGDSAVYLCASSGTGDTEAFFGQGTRLTVV.

V usage is TRBV12-5 and J usage is TRBJ1-3, with a tentative D call TRBD1 (6 bases). This CDR3 is 18 amino acids long. V gave up 2 bases and J gave up 3 bases, with 20 bases separating them. Looked up from germline, CDR1 is LGHNT and CDR2 is FRNRAP. CDR3 DNA sequence: TGTGCTAGTGGTTTGTTACCGGGACAAAGGGCGTTTGGAAACACCATATATTTT. This encodes CASGLLPGQRAFGNTIYF.

J is TRBJ2-4 and V is TRBV30; tentative D call: TRBD1 (8 bases). Germline CDR1 is GTSNPN and CDR2 is SVGIG (reference sequence). V was shortened by 0 bases and J by 9 bases, with 18 bases between the two germline ends. CDR3 length: 15 residues. CDR3 protein: CAWSVRRQGRVIQYF. The CDR3 DNA reads as TGTGCCTGGAGTGTACGTCGACAGGGGAGGGTCATTCAGTACTTC.

CDR3 sequence reads: CAWSEQNNQPQHF. CDR3 sequence (DNA): TGTGCCTGGAGTGAACAGAACAATCAGCCCCAGCATTTT. V and J are TRBV30 and TRBJ1-5; D unclear. The CDR3 loop spans 13 amino acids. The germline CDR1 and CDR2 sequences are GTSNPN and SVGIG (reference sequence). V was trimmed by 1 base and J by 3 bases, leaving 7 bases between them.

The chain has TRBV6-1 and TRBJ1-5; no reliable D call. CDR3 length: 16 amino acids. Trimming took 0 bases from V and 3 from J, leaving 12 bases between them. The germline gives CDR1 MNHNS, CDR2 SASEGT. CDR3 amino acids: CASSEAGRLTNQPQHF. In DNA form, the CDR3 reads TGTGCCAGCAGTGAAGCGGGCCGTCTTACCAATCAGCCCCAGCATTTT.

V gene TRBV28 combines with J gene TRBJ1-4; the match to TRBD1 covers 8 bases. The V segment lost 3 bases and the J segment 7 bases; nucleotides outside the gene matches: 7. The CDR3 covers 15 residues. Germline V CDR1 and CDR2: MDHEN, SYDVKM. CDR3 in DNA: TGTGCCAGCAGTTTGAGGGGCAGGGGGCTTGAAAAACTGTTTTTT. Encoded protein: CASSLRGRGLEKLFF.

The V call is TRBV12-5, the J call TRBJ2-1; TRBD2 agrees at 7 bases. V lost 1 base and J lost 3; bases outside the gene matches: 6. The germline V gene has CDR1 LGHNT and CDR2 FRNRAP. CDR3 length: 16 amino acids. The CDR3: CASGLGGGGNYNEQFF. The CDR3 bases are TGTGCTAGTGGTTTGGGCGGGGGAGGAAACTACAATGAGCAGTTCTTC.

The chain recombines TRBV18 with TRBJ2-3, with 11 bases fitting TRBD2. The CDR3 runs 16 residues. The V gene's germline CDR1 is KGHSH and CDR2 LQKENI. The J segment lost 6 bases and the V segment lost 4 bases, leaving 9 bases of the junction unmatched. The CDR3 loop reads CASSLGLAGQEDTQYF. The CDR3 coding sequence is TGTGCCAGCTCACTCGGACTAGCGGGTCAAGAGGATACGCAGTATTTT.

The chain links TRBV19 to TRBJ1-2; D remains ambiguous. Trimming took 5 bases from V and 4 from J, leaving 11 bases between them. Germline V gives CDR1 LNHDA, CDR2 SQIVND (reference sequence). The CDR3 consists of 13 residues. The CDR3 coding sequence is TGTGCCAGTAGTGAAAACAGAGTCTATGGCTACACCTTC. Protein sequence: CASSENRVYGYTF.

V gene TRBV12-2 combines with J gene TRBJ2-2; the table's D gene call, TRBD1, was not cross checked with the DNA. TRBV12-2 is deemed a pseudogene. The CDR3 has 16 residues. The CDR3 loop is CASRLSTGANTGELFF. CDR3 nucleotide sequence: TGTGCAAGTCGCTTATCGACAGGGGCGAACACCGGGGAGCTGTTTTTT.

This sequence joins TRBV7-9 and TRBJ2-3; D might be TRBD2 (6 bases). The CDR3 loop spans 15 amino acids. Germline V CDR1 and CDR2: SEHNR, FQNEAQ (reference sequence). The germline V and J ends were trimmed by 3 bases and 5 bases, with 15 bases remaining between them. The CDR3 sequence is CASSFGGSGQDTQYF. The CDR3, as DNA: TGTGCCAGCAGCTTCGGGGGTAGCGGCCAAGATACGCAGTATTTT.

The chain couples TRBV6-1 to TRBJ1-5; TRBD1 agrees at 8 bases. This CDR3 is 15 amino acids long. Unmatched junction bases numbered 3, after V lost 4 bases and J lost 1 base. Germline V CDR1 and CDR2: MNHNS, SASEGT. The CDR3 region is CASSGTGGSNQPQHF. The CDR3 DNA reads TGTGCCAGCAGTGGCACAGGGGGAAGCAATCAGCCCCAGCATTTT.

The chain employs TRBV5-4 and TRBJ1-5, with D possibly TRBD1 on 6 matching bases. Germline V gives CDR1 SGHNT, CDR2 YYREEE (reference sequence). V lost 3 bases to trimming and J lost 6 bases, with 19 bases between them. This CDR3 spans 16 amino acids. The CDR3 reads CASSYSRGDRGQPQHF. The CDR3, as DNA: TGTGCCAGCAGCTATAGCAGGGGTGATAGGGGTCAGCCCCAGCATTTT.